The 14 T cell receptor beta chains given below trace back to one sample, sequenced in a study of blood T cells in healthy people across ages (dated by TCRdb to about 2015). Library preparation was by 5' RACE. Instrument used: Illumina HiSeq 2500. A second PCR of roughly 7 to 11 cycles was performed with a sample-barcoded 5' primer and a J-beta primer mix. In TCRdb, the public reads were trimmed at Q25 with fastp and aligned with MiXCR, with productive beta chains retained. CDR3 protein duplicates are merged, each entry listing the most common genes and DNA. Within this sample are about 1.8 million distinct CDR3 sequences, with less than 50% of them counted one time only. Clones ranked in the top ten supply more than 2% of the sample. Sequenced input: blood. The receptors here all came from a woman aged 40 to 49 in good health.

There are a few counts of this clonotype. The chain recombines TRBV28 with TRBJ2-7; 8 bases match TRBD1. V dropped 5 bases and J dropped 0; count of bases not matched to a gene: 6. This CDR3 is 15 amino acids long. The germline V gene has CDR1 MDHEN and CDR2 SYDVKM. The chain's CDR3 is CASSLDRAFSYEQYF. The CDR3 bases are TGTGCCAGCAGTCTGGACAGGGCGTTCTCCTACGAGCAGTACTTC.

This clonotype has more than one count but fewer than ten. The genes are TRBV20-1 and TRBJ2-7, with D possibly matching TRBD2 (6 bases). The V gene's germline CDR1 is DFQATT and CDR2 SNEGSKA (reference sequence). With 5 bases removed from V and 7 bases from J, the gap between germline ends came to 12 bases. The CDR3 totals 11 residues. This chain's CDR3 is CSAWLRGEQYF. The CDR3 nucleotides read TGCAGTGCTTGGTTGCGGGGTGAGCAGTACTTC.

The gene calls are TRBV12-3 or TRBV12-4 and TRBJ2-7; D remains unclear. The CDR3 totals 15 residues. V shed 3 bases and J shed 0 bases, with 12 bases lying between them. The CDR3 DNA follows: TGTGCCAGCAGTTTTAAGGAGACGCCCTCCTACGAGCAGTACTTC. Translating gives CASSFKETPSYEQYF.

The rearrangement joins TRBV10-3 to TRBJ2-1; weak D call: TRBD2 (5 bases). The CDR3 loop spans 15 amino acids. The V gene lost 6 bases and the J gene lost 1 base, with 13 bases spanning the gap. Germline CDR1 reads ENHRY; CDR2 reads SYGVKD. CDR3 protein: CAISLPGLSYNEQFF. For the CDR3, the DNA is TGTGCCATCAGCCTCCCGGGGTTGTCCTACAATGAGCAGTTCTTC.

V usage is TRBV4-1 and J usage is TRBJ2-1, with TRBD1 identical over 7 bases. Trimming took 4 bases from V and 5 from J; bases not matched to a gene: 17. Germline V gives CDR1 MGHRA, CDR2 YSYEKL. The CDR3 extends over 18 amino acids. CDR3 coding DNA: TGCGCCAGCAGCCCCGTCAGGGGGACACGCCGGCAGGACAATGAGCAGTTCTTC. Translated: CASSPVRGTRRQDNEQFF.

V and J are TRBV27 and TRBJ1-4; 9 bases match TRBD1. CDR3 size: 14 residues. CDR1 MNHEY and CDR2 SMNVEV come from the germline V gene (reference sequence). With V trimmed by 6 bases and J by 7 bases, 6 bases remained unmatched. The CDR3 region is CASSTDRGSEKLFF. The CDR3, as DNA: TGTGCCAGCAGCACGGACAGGGGAAGTGAAAAACTGTTTTTT.

V usage is TRBV27 and J usage is TRBJ2-7; 11 positions match TRBD1. The J call could be wrong; TRBJ2-5 is a better fit for the DNA end. Germline CDR1 and CDR2: MNHEY and SMNVEV (reference sequence). There are 15 residues in the CDR3. CDR3 DNA: TGTGCCAGCAGTTGGGGACAGGGGGTACCGGAGACCCAGTACTTC. Its translation: CASSWGQGVPETQYF.

The V call is TRBV4-3, the J call TRBJ1-4; D is ambiguous. The CDR3 has 14 amino acids. Germline V gene data show CDR1 as LGHNA and CDR2 as YSLEER. V lost 0 bases to trimming and J lost 7 bases, with 9 bases between them. The CDR3 sequence is CASSQEGRSEKLFF. The CDR3 DNA reads as TGCGCCAGCAGCCAAGAGGGTAGAAGTGAAAAACTGTTTTTT.

This clonotype was seen more than once but under ten times. J is TRBJ2-1 and V is TRBV20-1; 10 bases fit TRBD1. The CDR3 is 14 amino acids. The germline gives CDR1 DFQATT, CDR2 SNEGSKA (reference sequence). With 6 bases clipped from V and 8 bases from J, the junction kept 10 bases outside the gene matches. In DNA form, the CDR3 reads TGCAGTGCCCCCGGACAGGGGGTCCTGTATGAGCAGTTCTTC. Protein product: CSAPGQGVLYEQFF.

CDR3 DNA sequence: TGCGCCAGCAGTGAGACCGGGACTAGCGGGGGGGCTTCAGATACGCAGTATTTT. It codes for CASSETGTSGGASDTQYF. The J gene is TRBJ2-3, the V gene TRBV10-1, with 16 bases matching TRBD2. Germline V gives CDR1 WNHNN, CDR2 SYGVQD (reference sequence). The CDR3 length is 18 residues. After removal of 2 bases from V and 4 bases from J, the junction contained 6 bases not matched to a gene.

The genes are TRBV4-2 and TRBJ1-2, with 7 bases identical to TRBD1. J was trimmed by 2 bases and V by 0 bases; bases with no gene match: 15. CDR1 and CDR2 (germline): LGHNA, YNFKEQ. This CDR3 is built from 19 residues. CDR3 DNA: TGTGCCAGCAGCCAAGATCCCGGAAGCTTTGACAGGGTAAACTATGGCTACACCTTC. Protein: CASSQDPGSFDRVNYGYTF.

With respect to this clonotype: A single base separates this from a much larger clone, so it may be a read error. For the CDR3, the DNA is TGCAGCATTGTAAACAGAGGTCCCAACGAGCAGTACTTC. Its translation: CSIVNRGPNEQYF. This rearrangement joins TRBV29-1 to TRBJ2-5, with D hard to call. The better agreement between TRBJ2-7 and the DNA end casts doubt on the J call. The CDR3 spans 13 residues. In germline, CDR1 is SQVTM, CDR2 ANQGSEA.

This sequence joins TRBV9 and TRBJ2-4; D is perhaps TRBD1 (6 bases). Trimming removed 0 bases at V and 1 base at J, with 8 bases between. Germline lookup yields CDR1 SGDLS and CDR2 YYNGEE. This CDR3 has 15 residues. DNA of the CDR3: TGTGCCAGCAGCGTAGCTCAGGGGGCCAAAAACATTCAGTACTTC. It encodes CASSVAQGAKNIQYF.

The genes are TRBV27 and TRBJ2-5; TRBD1 or TRBD2 may be the D gene (5 bases each). The V end was cut by 7 bases, the J end by 11 bases, with 23 bases between. Germline V lookup: CDR1 MNHEY, CDR2 SMNVEV (reference sequence). CDR3 length: 14 amino acids. The CDR3 DNA reads as TGTGCCAGCACTACTCAGGGCGGGCGCAATGAGCAGTACTTC. It codes for CASTTQGGRNEQYF.